This is a list of T cell receptor beta chains from one sample in a study of memory CD4+ T cells and cytomegalovirus serostatus. Profiling relied on immunoSEQ multiplex PCR, and the TCRdb table lists in-frame clones only, not all of them. The table includes tens of thousands of clones, around four fifths detected once. The sample consisted of memory CD4+ T cells from blood. Receptors originate from an adult in good health and CMV-seronegative. Some clones in this sample may be carry-over from other donors' samples. The CDR3 runs from the conserved cysteine through the conserved F or W. The D gene is left open where the match is weak. For some rows the clone size is stated as once, few or many, or as a class when expanded; others skip it.

j_call	cdr3_length	clone_size	d_call	v_call	cdr3_nt	cdr3_aa
TRBJ1-2	12	-	-	TRBV28	TGTGCCAGCAGTTCAACAGGGCCGGGCTACACCTTC	CASSSTGPGYTF
TRBJ1-6	13	-	-	TRBV15	TGTGCCACCAGCAGAGATTATCATTCACCCCTCCACTTT	CATSRDYHSPLHF
TRBJ1-1	14	-	TRBD1	TRBV7-8	TGTGCCAGCAGCTTAACGCACAGGGGAGGTGAAGCTTTCTTT	CASSLTHRGGEAFF
TRBJ2-5	12	-	-	TRBV6-6	TGTGCCAGCAGTTCCAGGGAAGAGACCCAGTACTTC	CASSSREETQYF
TRBJ2-1	14	once	TRBD2	TRBV10-1	TGCGGCGAATCCCAGGGCGGGGGGGCAGGTGAGCAGTTCTTC	CGESQGGGAGEQFF
TRBJ1-2	15	-	TRBD1	TRBV7-8	TGTGCCAGCAGCGCGATAAGACAGGGGTCCTATGGCTACACCTTC	CASSAIRQGSYGYTF
TRBJ1-3	14	once	-	TRBV14	TGTGCCAGCAAGGGTCCGGGGACGTCTAACACCATATATTTT	CASKGPGTSNTIYF
TRBJ1-2	15	-	-	TRBV28	TGTGCCAGCAGTTCCGTTCAACCTGACTACTATGGCTACACCTTC	CASSSVQPDYYGYTF
TRBJ1-1	15	-	TRBD1	TRBV15	TGTGCCACCAGCAGGGGGGGACAGGCCGGGGCTGAAGCTTTCTTT	CATSRGGQAGAEAFF
TRBJ2-2	13	-	-	TRBV5-6	TGTGCCAGCAGCCTTGCCATTTGGGGGGAGCTGTTTTTT	CASSLAIWGELFF
TRBJ1-2	17	-	TRBD1	TRBV18	TGTGCCAGCACCCGGGACAGGGGGGTCCCAGCAATCTATGGCTACACCTTC	CASTRDRGVPAIYGYTF
TRBJ2-1	12	-	-	TRBV25-1	TGTGCCAGCAGTGTTGAGGGGTATGAGCAGTTCTTC	CASSVEGYEQFF
TRBJ1-3	16	-	-	TRBV11-2	TGTGCCAGCAGCTTAGATCTTCCGGCCTCTGGAAACACCATATATTTT	CASSLDLPASGNTIYF
TRBJ2-3	16	-	TRBD1	TRBV5-1	TGCGCCAGCAGCTCATCCCCGGGACAGGGGGGGGATACGCAGTATTTT	CASSSSPGQGGDTQYF
TRBJ2-7	14	-	-	TRBV5-4	TGTGCCAGCAGCTTGGTTCTCAATGGGGACGAGCAGTACTTC	CASSLVLNGDEQYF
TRBJ2-3	11	-	-	TRBV2	TGTGCCAGCAGTGAAGCGGATACGCAGTATTTT	CASSEADTQYF
TRBJ1-3	15	-	-	TRBV19	TGTGCCAGTAGCTATCTACAGAGCTCTGGAAACACCATATATTTT	CASSYLQSSGNTIYF
TRBJ2-7	13	-	-	TRBV27	TGTGCCAGCAGTTTACGACTAACCTACGAGCAGTACTTC	CASSLRLTYEQYF
TRBJ2-2	13	-	-	TRBV2	TGTGCCAGCAGCACAGACGTTACCGGGGAGCTGTTTTTT	CASSTDVTGELFF
TRBJ1-5	13	-	TRBD1	TRBV6-1	TGTGCCAGAATTAACAGGGGAACTCAGCCCCAGCATTTT	CARINRGTQPQHF